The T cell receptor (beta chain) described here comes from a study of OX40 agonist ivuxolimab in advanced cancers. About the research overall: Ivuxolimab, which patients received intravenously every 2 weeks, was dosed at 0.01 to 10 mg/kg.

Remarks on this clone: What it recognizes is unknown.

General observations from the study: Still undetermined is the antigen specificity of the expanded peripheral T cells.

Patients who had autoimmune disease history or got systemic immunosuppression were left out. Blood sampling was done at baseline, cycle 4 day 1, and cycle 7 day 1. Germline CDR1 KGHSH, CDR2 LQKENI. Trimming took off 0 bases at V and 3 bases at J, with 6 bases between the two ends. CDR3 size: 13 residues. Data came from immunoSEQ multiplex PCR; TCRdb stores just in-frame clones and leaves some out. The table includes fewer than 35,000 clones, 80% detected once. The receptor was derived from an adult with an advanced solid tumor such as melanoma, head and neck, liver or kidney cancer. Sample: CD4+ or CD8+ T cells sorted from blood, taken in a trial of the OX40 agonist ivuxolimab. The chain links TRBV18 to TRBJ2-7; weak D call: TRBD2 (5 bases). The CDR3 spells CASSPPGVYEQYF. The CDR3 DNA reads TGTGCCAGCTCACCACCCGGGGTCTACGAGCAGTACTTC.